This TCR beta chain was captured by sequencing in a study of sequential checkpoint blockade in melanoma. Described treatment: randomized to nivolumab then ipilimumab (arm A) or the reverse (arm B). None of the patients previously received DNA-damaging chemotherapy. Germline CDR1 and CDR2: SGHAT and FQNNGV. The CDR3 length is 14 residues. V shed 3 bases and J shed 3 bases, with 12 bases lying between them. Some clones are missing from TCRdb's copy, which holds only in-frame ones; the method was immunoSEQ multiplex PCR. The sample shows some 10,000 clones, around 73% of them seen only once. Specimen: CD8+ T cells sorted from blood (inferred from file names), collected from a patient given nivolumab and ipilimumab in sequence. This receptor was taken from a human donor with melanoma. This chain connects TRBV11-2 to TRBJ2-7; D might be TRBD2 (5 bases). The CDR3 loop reads CASSLGGHRYEQYF. The CDR3 nucleotides are TGTGCCAGCAGCTTGGGCGGGCACCGCTACGAGCAGTACTTC.